A selection of T cell receptor beta chains follows, all from one sample in a study of T-cell reconstitution after alpha-beta-depleted transplantation in children. TCRdb reprocessed the PCR reads with MiXCR, giving one entry per CDR3 protein. The sample carries roughly 490,000 distinct CDR3 sequences, roughly an eighth recorded once. This specimen consisted of PBMCs, mostly from graft donor cells, obtained 180 days after TCRalphabeta/CD19-depleted stem cell transplant. The receptor set was obtained from a female patient aged 2 to 10 who had a stem cell transplant for aplastic anemia, so the T cells may come from the graft donor. The CDR3 runs from the conserved cysteine through the conserved F or W. D genes are given only for firm matches. Not every row has a clone size; where given, it reads once, few, many or a size class.

- TRBJ2-4 few TRBV7-4 TGTGCCAGCAGCTCTACCGAGGGGCACGCCAAAAACATTCAGTACTTC CASSSTEGHAKNIQYF
- TRBJ2-7 - TRBV28 TGTGCCAGCAGTTTTCGACTCCGGGAGACCTACGAGCAGTACTTC CASSFRLRETYEQYF
- TRBJ1-2 - TRBV28 TGTGCCAGCAGTTCTCCTGGCTACACCTTC CASSSPGYTF
- TRBJ2-1 - TRBV6-2/TRBV6-3 TGTGCCAGCAGTTACGGGGTCCGGGATTACAATGAGCAGTTCTTC CASSYGVRDYNEQFF
- TRBJ1-2 few TRBV13 TGTGCCAGCAGCTTAGGCATAGGGTACGGCTACACCTTC CASSLGIGYGYTF
- TRBJ2-2 few TRBV7-3 TGTGCCAGCAACACAGGGCAACGGACCGGGGAGCTGTTTTTT CASNTGQRTGELFF
TRBD2 TRBJ2-7 - TRBV12-3/TRBV12-4 TGTGCCAGCAGTCCGGGACTAGCGGGAGGGCCCGGCGAGCAGTACTTC CASSPGLAGGPGEQYF
TRBD2 TRBJ2-1 few TRBV29-1 TGCAGCGTTGAAGGTATGGGACTAGCGGGATGGTGGGCGGGCTCCTACAATGAGCAGTTCTTC CSVEGMGLAGWWAGSYNEQFF
- TRBJ2-4 - TRBV6-2/TRBV6-3 TGTGCCAGCAGTACAGTAGCCAAAAACATTCAGTACTTC CASSTVAKNIQYF
TRBD2 TRBJ2-1 few TRBV6-2/TRBV6-3 TGTGCCAGCAACCACGGGCTAGCGGACTACAATGAGCAGTTCTTC CASNHGLADYNEQFF
- TRBJ2-1 - TRBV11-3 TGTGCCAGCAGCTTACAGGGCCCCAATGAGCAGTTCTTC CASSLQGPNEQFF
- TRBJ1-1 many TRBV6-1 TGTGCCAGCAGTAGCGGGACGGTGGGGGGGACTGAAGCTTTCTTT CASSSGTVGGTEAFF
- TRBJ2-1 - TRBV12-3/TRBV12-4 TGTGCCAGCAGTTTGCTGGATGTTGAGCAGTTCTTC CASSLLDVEQFF
TRBD1 TRBJ1-1 many TRBV5-5 TGTGCCAGCAGCTTGGCCGGGACAGGGTGGCGCGAAGCTTTCTTT CASSLAGTGWREAFF